The TCR beta chain described here comes from a study of blood T cells in healthy people across ages. With a J-beta primer mix and a sample-barcoded 5' primer, a second PCR ran about 6 to 11 cycles. MiXCR was run by TCRdb on the 5' RACE reads, yielding one entry per CDR3 protein. Of 900,000 to 950,000 distinct CDR3 sequences listed, 25% to 35% are singletons. There are a few counts of this clonotype. The germline V gene encodes CDR1 SEHNR and CDR2 FQNEAQ (reference sequence). Trimming took 3 bases from V and 8 from J, leaving 14 bases between them. This CDR3 is built from 15 residues. The data were also submitted as part of a second study, on T cells of mothers and their children. In that study: Per mother, over 9 million TCR beta CDR3 reads were obtained; per child, about 3 million.

The chain employs TRBV7-9 and TRBJ1-6, with D perhaps matching TRBD1 (5 bases). This receptor was obtained from a woman aged 40 to 50 in good health. The sequencing input was blood. The CDR3 nucleotides are TGTGCCAGCAGCTTGGTCGGGCAGGGCTATTCACCCCTCCACTTT. Translated, it gives CASSLVGQGYSPLHF.